This T cell receptor (beta chain) was observed in a study of Ad26.COV2.S vaccination and SARS-CoV-2 variants. Findings and limits, study-wide: It is possible that the TCR breadth and depth analyses underestimated the total T cell responses. Vaccine and placebo groups showed comparable non-spike TCR breadth.

This clone was observed once. Its antigen is unidentified. The data were produced by immunoSEQ multiplex PCR, yet TCRdb's version contains in-frame clones alone and is incomplete. Among over 110,000 clones listed, roughly 89% were seen once. Germline values: CDR1 MDHEN, CDR2 SYDVKM. Trimming at V came to 4 bases and at J to 9 bases, leaving 5 bases not matched to a gene. The CDR3 is made up of 14 amino acids. The sequenced sample was peripheral blood, obtained after recovery from COVID-19. The chain carries TRBV28 and TRBJ1-6; TRBD1 agrees at 8 bases. The sequence derives from a human donor who had recovered from COVID-19. The chain's CDR3 is CASSSTGAASPLHF. CDR3 DNA: TGTGCCAGCAGTTCGACAGGGGCCGCTTCACCCCTCCACTTT.